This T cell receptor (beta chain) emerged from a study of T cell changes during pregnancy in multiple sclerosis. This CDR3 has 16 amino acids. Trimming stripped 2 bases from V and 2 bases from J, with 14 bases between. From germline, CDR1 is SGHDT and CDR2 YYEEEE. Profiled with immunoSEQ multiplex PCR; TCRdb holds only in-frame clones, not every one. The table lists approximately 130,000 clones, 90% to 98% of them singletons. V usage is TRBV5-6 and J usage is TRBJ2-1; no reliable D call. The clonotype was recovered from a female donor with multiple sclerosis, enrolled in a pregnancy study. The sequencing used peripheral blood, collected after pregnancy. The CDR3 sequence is CASSFLVGIAYNEQFF. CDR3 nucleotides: TGTGCCAGCAGCTTTTTAGTGGGCATTGCCTACAATGAGCAGTTCTTC.